One and the same sample provided the 7 T cell receptor beta chains below, sequenced in a study of technical replicates of blood from several donors. Repertoires were generated with immunoSEQ multiplex PCR, while TCRdb's copy carries only in-frame clones and drops some. The sample holds 10,000 to 15,000 clones, almost 95% seen once. Source material: PBMCs. The source of these receptors is a human donor in good health.

V is TRBV27 and J is TRBJ1-5; D perhaps matches TRBD1 (5 bases). CDR1 MNHEY and CDR2 SMNVEV come from the germline V gene (reference sequence). V lost 6 bases and J lost 7, with 13 bases in between. The CDR3 has 13 amino acids. The CDR3 nucleotides read TGTGCCAGCAGGCAGCAGCAGGGACAGCCCCAGCATTTT. Protein sequence: CASRQQQGQPQHF.

This clone was seen once. This chain joins TRBV5-4 and TRBJ2-7, with TRBD2 identical over 8 bases. With 4 bases clipped from V and 0 bases from J, the junction kept 9 bases outside the gene matches. CDR3 size: 16 residues. The germline CDR1 and CDR2 sequences are SGHNT and YYREEE (reference sequence). DNA of the CDR3: TGTGCCAGCAGCCGGGGGGGGGCAGAAAGCTCCTACGAGCAGTACTTC. Translated: CASSRGGAESSYEQYF.

The chain is built from TRBV10-3 and TRBJ1-1, with 11 bases aligning to TRBD1. Germline V lookup: CDR1 ENHRY, CDR2 SYGVKD. This CDR3 is built from 14 residues. The trim removed 4 bases at V and 4 bases at J, leaving 2 bases unmatched. Here the CDR3 DNA reads TGTGCCATCAGTGGGGACAGGGGGACCACTGAAGCTTTCTTT. This codes for CAISGDRGTTEAFF.

This clone came up once. This sequence joins TRBV9 and TRBJ2-5; 12 bases map to TRBD2. Per the germline V gene, CDR1 is SGDLS and CDR2 is YYNGEE. The junction had 3 bases not matched to a gene; V was cut back by 0 bases and J by 3 bases. This CDR3 has 16 amino acids. The CDR3 is CASSVGASGREETQYF. The CDR3 DNA reads TGTGCCAGCAGCGTAGGCGCTAGCGGGAGGGAAGAGACCCAGTACTTC.

This chain joins TRBV27 and TRBJ1-2, with TRBD1 matching 9 bases. CDR1 is MNHEY and CDR2 is SMNVEV in the germline V gene (reference sequence). V dropped 6 bases and J dropped 7; count of bases not matched to a gene: 6. This CDR3 region has 13 residues. The CDR3 loop is CASRPGTGFGYTF. CDR3 bases: TGTGCCAGCAGGCCGGGGACAGGGTTTGGCTACACCTTC.

This sequence joins TRBV6-1 and TRBJ1-3; D is possibly TRBD1 (5 bases). V lost 7 bases, J lost 4 bases, and 8 bases lay in between. This CDR3 spans 12 amino acids. Germline V gives CDR1 MNHNS, CDR2 SASEGT. In nucleotides, the CDR3 is TGTGCCAGCAAACAGGACGGAAACACCATATATTTT. Translation: CASKQDGNTIYF.

The chain recombines TRBV19 with TRBJ1-1; possibly TRBD1 for D (6 bases). This CDR3 has 16 amino acids. Trimming left V 6 bases short and J 2 bases short, with 19 bases between. Germline-derived CDR1 and CDR2 are LNHDA and SQIVND (reference sequence). In DNA form, the CDR3 reads TGTGCCAGTAGCCGGACAGCCGGAGTCTCTAACACTGAAGCTTTCTTT. Amino acid sequence: CASSRTAGVSNTEAFF.